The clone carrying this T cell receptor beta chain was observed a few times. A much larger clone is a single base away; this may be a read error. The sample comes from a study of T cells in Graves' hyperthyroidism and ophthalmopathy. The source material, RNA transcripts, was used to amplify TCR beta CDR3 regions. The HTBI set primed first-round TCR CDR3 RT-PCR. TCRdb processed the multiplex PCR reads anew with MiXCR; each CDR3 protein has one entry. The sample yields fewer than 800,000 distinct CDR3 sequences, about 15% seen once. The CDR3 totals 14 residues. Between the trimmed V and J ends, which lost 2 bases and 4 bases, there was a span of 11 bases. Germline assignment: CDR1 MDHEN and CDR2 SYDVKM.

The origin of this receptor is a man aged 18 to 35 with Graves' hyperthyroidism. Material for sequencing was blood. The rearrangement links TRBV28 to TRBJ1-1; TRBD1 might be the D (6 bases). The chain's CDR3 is CASSLQGTGTEAFF. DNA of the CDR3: TGTGCCAGCAGTTTACAGGGGACGGGCACTGAAGCTTTCTTT. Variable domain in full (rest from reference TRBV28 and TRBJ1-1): DVKVTQSSRYLVKRTGEKVFLECVQDMDHENMFWYRQDPGLGLRLIYFSYDVKMKEKGDIPEGYSVSREKKERFSLILESASTNQTSMYLCASSLQGTGTEAFFGQGTRLTVV.